This T cell receptor (beta chain) was sequenced in a study of T cell responses to AZD1222 COVID-19 vaccine. General study findings and limits: Donors, mostly white British, included more females; clonal diversity was possibly underestimated. None of the repertoires were sampled until the peak T cell response had passed. Spike-spanning, vaccine-associated CD4 TCRs were dominant at 160-218 and 743-854.

Repertoires were generated with immunoSEQ multiplex PCR, while TCRdb's copy carries only in-frame clones and drops some. The sample holds about 120,000 clones; about nine tenths are singletons and the top ten take approximately 2.5%. Concerning this clone itself: What it binds is not known.

The CDR3 spans 10 residues. The junction had 3 bases not matched to a gene; V was cut back by 5 bases and J by 13 bases. Germline CDR1 and CDR2: DFQATT and SNEGSKA (reference sequence). The chain joins TRBV20-1 to TRBJ1-1; 11 nucleotides agree with TRBD1. This receptor was taken from an adult who received the AZD1222 COVID-19 vaccine. Source: peripheral blood, taken 28 days after the second AZD1222 dose. Here the CDR3 reads CSAWDRGDFF. DNA of the CDR3: TGCAGTGCTTGGGACAGGGGGGATTTCTTT.